What follows is one T cell receptor beta chain and its context. The CDR3 is made up of 14 amino acids. The ends lost 5 bases at V and 3 bases at J; junction bases unmatched: 5. Germline assignment: CDR1 SEHNR and CDR2 FQNEAQ (reference sequence). This sample was taken from a study of T cells in Graves' hyperthyroidism and ophthalmopathy. At the level of the study: Peripheral blood was drawn at first diagnosis, prior to all treatment.

RNA transcripts yielded amplified TCR beta CDR3 regions. First-round RT-PCR of the TCR CDR3 relied on the HTBI primer set. TCRdb recomputed calls from the multiplex PCR reads with MiXCR, one row per CDR3 protein. The sample lists about 840,000 distinct CDR3 sequences, over 35% seen once, with around 9.3% in the top ten. The authors took PBMCs from 10 ml fresh peripheral blood. Sequencing was performed on blood. The clonotype was recovered from a man between 18 and 35 years old with Graves' hyperthyroidism. The V call is TRBV7-9, the J call TRBJ1-2; 8 nucleotides match TRBD1. The CDR3 sequence: CASSPRGPYYGYTF. The DNA for the CDR3 is TGTGCCAGCAGCCCCAGGGGGCCCTACTATGGCTACACCTTC.